This record looks at one TCR beta chain sequence and its context. No antigen is known for it. This sample stems from a study of cytomegalovirus exposure and HLA in healthy donors. The study, taken as a whole, reports: A prior analysis recorded that most TCR beta V segments were productive about 87% or about 30% of the time.

The V and J ends lost 5 bases and 6 bases, in that order; junction bases with no gene match: 1. Germline CDR1 WNHNN, CDR2 SYGVQD (reference sequence). This CDR3 contains 13 residues. 13 Jbeta primers and 60 Vbeta primers were used for the PCR. Only in-frame clones appear in the TCRdb table, and some are missing; sequencing was by immunoSEQ multiplex PCR. The data hold around 200,000 clones, with roughly 73% observed a single time. The gene calls are TRBV10-1 and TRBJ2-2; TRBD2 aligns across 9 bases. Sequencing used PBMCs. The receptor was derived from a female donor in good health and CMV-seronegative. The CDR3 DNA reads TGCGCCAGCAGTCTAGCGGGATCCGGGGAGCTGTTTTTT. The encoded protein is CASSLAGSGELFF.